These 32 T cell receptor beta chains share one sample of origin, sequenced in a study of control samples from healthy donors and cancer patients. Sequenced by immunoSEQ multiplex PCR; TCRdb stores in-frame clones only, minus some. The table has approximately 97,000 clones, more than 90% seen once. Sequencing was performed on blood. Receptors were obtained from a human donor in good health. The donor label of this sample is uncertain.

V is TRBV14 and J is TRBJ1-1, with D unclear. There are 15 residues in the CDR3. Germline loops: CDR1 SGHDN, CDR2 FVKESK. V was pared by 4 bases and J by 4 bases, with 16 bases between. The CDR3 is CASSPRTSRGTEAFF. CDR3 DNA sequence: TGTGCCAGCAGCCCGAGGACCTCCCGGGGCACTGAAGCTTTCTTT.

The chain employs TRBV6-5 and TRBJ1-3; the D is unclear. Germline V gene data show CDR1 as MNHEY and CDR2 as SVGAGI. V was trimmed by 2 bases and J by 4 bases, leaving 15 bases between them. CDR3 length equals 16 residues. CDR3 DNA sequence: TGTGCCAGCAGTTACGTAACTCCGACTTCAGGAAACACCATATATTTT. Protein: CASSYVTPTSGNTIYF.

DNA of the CDR3: TGTGCCAGCAGCCCAACTGGGGGGTGGACCGGGGAGCTGTTTTTT. It yields the protein CASSPTGGWTGELFF. The V call is TRBV11-2, the J call TRBJ2-2; tentatively, D is TRBD2 (6 bases). V was trimmed by 5 bases and J by 5 bases, leaving 15 bases between them. Germline V gives CDR1 SGHAT, CDR2 FQNNGV. The CDR3 contains 15 residues. The complete variable domain, with remaining parts taken from reference TRBV11-2 and TRBJ2-2, reads EAGVAQSPRYKIIEKRQSVAFWCNPISGHATLYWYQQILGQGPKLLIQFQNNGVVDDSQLPKDRFSAERLKGVDSTLKIQPAKLEDSAVYLCASSPTGGWTGELFFGEGSRLTVL.

This chain connects TRBV6-5 to TRBJ2-1; 12 nucleotides align to TRBD2. This CDR3 region has 14 residues. Germline loops: CDR1 MNHEY, CDR2 SVGAGI. V was clipped by 6 bases and J by 15 bases; unmatched bases: 12. The CDR3 DNA reads as TGTGCCAGCAGGGCTAGCGGGGGGGCTGTCAATTCGTTCTTC. It is translated as CASRASGGAVNSFF.

The chain carries TRBV5-1 and TRBJ1-1; D perhaps matches TRBD1 (6 bases). The CDR3 sequence is 15 residues long. Trimming pared 0 bases from V and 4 bases from J, leaving 13 bases between. The germline gives CDR1 SGHRS, CDR2 YFSETQ. Here the CDR3 reads CASSLADRRITEAFF. The CDR3 bases are TGCGCCAGCAGCTTGGCGGACAGACGAATCACTGAAGCTTTCTTT.

The chain has TRBV2 and TRBJ2-3; 9 bases align to TRBD1. The CDR3 contains 14 residues. Per the germline V gene, CDR1 is SNHLY and CDR2 is FYNNEI. Germline trimming cut 7 bases from V and 7 bases from J; bases unmatched to any gene: 9. The DNA of the CDR3 is TGTGCCAGCACCCCGGACAGGGGAATAAATACGCAGTATTTT. Translating it yields CASTPDRGINTQYF.

This clone has only one observation. The chain employs TRBV3-1 (or the pseudogene TRBV3-2) and TRBJ2-1, with D perhaps TRBD1 (6 bases). V shed 0 bases and J shed 2 bases, with 8 bases lying between them. Germline V gene data show CDR1 as LGHDT and CDR2 as YNNKEL (reference sequence). The CDR3 consists of 15 residues. The CDR3 region has the DNA TGTGCCAGCAGCCAAGATGGGGGCCCCTACAATGAGCAGTTCTTC. Protein product: CASSQDGGPYNEQFF.

This clone was seen a single time. The CDR3 region is CASSFWDRDSYEQYF. The CDR3 nucleotides read TGCGCCAGCAGCTTTTGGGACAGGGATTCCTACGAGCAGTACTTC. The chain has TRBV5-1 and TRBJ2-7, with TRBD1 identical over 9 bases. This CDR3 has 15 amino acids. CDR1 and CDR2 from the germline V gene are SGHRS and YFSETQ. J lost 1 base, V lost 2 bases, and 4 bases had no gene match.

The chain combines TRBV2 with TRBJ1-5; D is unresolved. The germline V gene encodes CDR1 SNHLY and CDR2 FYNNEI. The V end lost 8 bases, the J end lost 5 bases, and 13 bases lay between the germline ends. The CDR3 covers 13 residues. The CDR3 sequence: CASSRGLDQPQHF. CDR3 DNA: TGTGCCAGCTCTCGGGGTCTGGATCAGCCCCAGCATTTT. Filled out from reference TRBV2 and TRBJ1-5, the complete variable domain reads EPEVTQTPSHQVTQMGQEVILRCVPISNHLYFYWYRQILGQKVEFLVSFYNNEISEKSEIFDDQFSVERPDGSNFTLKIRSTKLEDSAMYFCASSRGLDQPQHFGDGTRLSIL.

V and J are TRBV7-8 and TRBJ1-2; D not certain. Looked up from germline, CDR1 is SGHVS and CDR2 is FQNEAQ. The CDR3 length is 12 residues. V lost 1 base to trimming and J lost 1 base, with 1 base between them. CDR3 in DNA: TGTGCCAGCAGCTTAGATAACTATGGCTACACCTTC. Encoded protein: CASSLDNYGYTF.

The chain combines TRBV6-5 with TRBJ2-7; the match to TRBD1 covers 7 bases. V was pared by 5 bases and J by 1 base, with 8 bases of the junction left unmatched. CDR3 size: 15 residues. In germline, CDR1 is MNHEY, CDR2 SVGAGI. The CDR3 here is CASSTDRAGSYEQYF. In nucleotides, the CDR3 is TGTGCCAGCAGTACTGACAGGGCCGGTTCCTACGAGCAGTACTTC.

The chain is built from TRBV24-1 and TRBJ2-5; D call uncertain. Germline V gene data show CDR1 as KGHDR and CDR2 as SFDVKD. V was trimmed by 0 bases and J by 1 base, leaving 8 bases between them. The CDR3 spans 15 residues. In DNA form, the CDR3 reads TGTGCCACCAGTGATTTGTTTGGGTCCCAAGAGACCCAGTACTTC. It is translated as CATSDLFGSQETQYF.

The chain couples TRBV6-6 to TRBJ1-5, with a tentative D call TRBD1 (5 bases). This CDR3 is 12 amino acids long. Per germline, CDR1 MNHNY and CDR2 SVGAGI (reference sequence). Trimming left V 8 bases short and J 2 bases short, with 7 bases between. In DNA form, the CDR3 reads TGTGCCAGCGAACAGGGCAATCAGCCCCAGCATTTT. Its protein is CASEQGNQPQHF.

The chain uses TRBV27 and TRBJ1-5; 8 bases line up with TRBD1. The CDR3 contains 18 residues. Looked up from germline, CDR1 is MNHEY and CDR2 is SMNVEV (reference sequence). V was pared by 3 bases and J by 3 bases, with 13 bases of the junction left unmatched. This CDR3 is CASSFHSTGDLINQPQHF. Written as DNA, the CDR3 is TGTGCCAGCAGTTTCCATTCGACAGGGGATCTAATCAATCAGCCCCAGCATTTT.

The chain is built from TRBV7-9 and TRBJ2-2, with a weak D call TRBD2 (5 bases). The CDR3 covers 15 residues. Germline CDR1 and CDR2: SEHNR and FQNEAQ (reference sequence). V was clipped by 1 base and J by 4 bases, with 10 bases between them. CDR3 region: CASSLVPGSTGELFF. CDR3 nucleotide sequence: TGTGCCAGCAGCTTAGTCCCGGGGAGCACCGGGGAGCTGTTTTTT.

This chain's CDR3 is CASSSDWALTEAFF. CDR3 nucleotide sequence: TGTGCCAGTAGCTCGGACTGGGCACTCACTGAAGCTTTCTTT. The V gene is TRBV19, the J gene TRBJ1-1; D not certain. Germline values: CDR1 LNHDA, CDR2 SQIVND (reference sequence). The CDR3 loop spans 14 amino acids. The V and J ends lost 6 bases and 4 bases respectively, with 15 bases between them.

This clone was counted a few times. The V and J genes are TRBV7-7 and TRBJ2-5; D assignment may be TRBD1 or TRBD2 (5 bases each). V shed 2 bases and J shed 4 bases, with 11 bases lying between them. This CDR3 is built from 14 residues. Germline CDR1 and CDR2: SSHAT and FNYEAQ (reference sequence). CDR3 nucleotides: TGTGCCAGCAGCTTATTCGGGGCTGGAGAGACCCAGTACTTC. Amino acids: CASSLFGAGETQYF.

The chain carries TRBV9 and TRBJ1-5, with D hard to call. V was cut by 3 bases and J by 5 bases, with 15 bases left in between. Germline V gene sequence: CDR1 SGDLS, CDR2 YYNGEE. The CDR3 contains 15 residues. CDR3 sequence: CASSAGPFGDQPQHF. Here the CDR3 DNA reads TGTGCCAGCAGCGCGGGCCCCTTTGGGGATCAGCCCCAGCATTTT.

The chain uses TRBV6-2 or TRBV6-3 and TRBJ1-4; a weak D match, TRBD1 (5 bases). The CDR3 is made up of 13 amino acids. Trimming removed 6 bases from V and 6 bases from J, with 11 bases in between. CDR1 is MNHEY, CDR2 SVGEGT, per germline. For the CDR3, the DNA is TGTGCCAGCAGCCCAGGGCCTGATGAAAAACTGTTTTTT. Its protein is CASSPGPDEKLFF.

The chain links TRBV27 to TRBJ1-5; D uncertain. The CDR3 spans 15 residues. V gave up 6 bases and J gave up 0 bases, with 12 bases separating them. Germline V gene lookup returns CDR1 MNHEY and CDR2 SMNVEV (reference sequence). CDR3 sequence: CASRPGGYSNQPQHF. The DNA for the CDR3 is TGTGCCAGCAGGCCCGGAGGGTATAGCAATCAGCCCCAGCATTTT.

The gene calls are TRBV7-6 and TRBJ1-3; TRBD1 matches at 8 bases. V trimming: 0 bases; J trimming: 1 base; junction bases outside the gene matches: 8. CDR1 is SGHVS and CDR2 is FNYEAQ in the germline V gene. The CDR3 has 18 amino acids. The CDR3 coding sequence is TGTGCCAGCAGCTTAGCGTCGCAGGGGGCACGATCTGGAAACACCATATATTTT. Translated, it gives CASSLASQGARSGNTIYF.

This chain connects TRBV7-9 to TRBJ2-3; 8 positions match TRBD2. CDR3 length equals 16 residues. Trimming cost V 5 bases and J 5 bases; bases outside gene matches: 12. Germline loops: CDR1 SEHNR, CDR2 FQNEAQ (reference sequence). CDR3 region: CASSPALAVTEDTQYF. In DNA, the CDR3 is TGTGCCAGCAGCCCCGCACTAGCGGTGACGGAAGATACGCAGTATTTT.

The gene calls are TRBV5-6 and TRBJ1-2; D gene unclear. The CDR3 contains 15 residues. Trimming removed 2 bases from V and 5 bases from J, with 16 bases in between. The germline V gene encodes CDR1 SGHDT and CDR2 YYEEEE. The CDR3 spells CASSLTSTEGYGYTF. As DNA, the CDR3 is TGTGCCAGCAGCTTAACTTCTACGGAAGGGTATGGCTACACCTTC.

This clone showed up just once. The V and J genes are TRBV6-6 and TRBJ1-2; no reliable D call. V shed 7 bases and J shed 1 base, with 19 bases lying between them. The germline gives CDR1 MNHNY, CDR2 SVGAGI (reference sequence). This CDR3 contains 16 residues. As DNA, the CDR3 is TGTGCCAGCACCCCGAGGGTAGGGATTTATAACTATGGCTACACCTTC. Its protein product is CASTPRVGIYNYGYTF.

The chain couples TRBV7-9 to TRBJ1-2; TRBD1 aligns across 8 bases. The CDR3 has 14 amino acids. CDR1 SEHNR and CDR2 FQNEAQ come from the germline V gene (reference sequence). Trimming at V came to 3 bases and at J to 3 bases, leaving 3 bases not matched to a gene. In DNA form, the CDR3 reads TGTGCCAGCAGCTTGACAGGGGCTCACTATGGCTACACCTTC. Amino acid sequence: CASSLTGAHYGYTF.

The chain couples TRBV7-2 to TRBJ2-1; 9 bases agree with TRBD2. Germline assignment: CDR1 SGHTA and CDR2 FQGNSA. This CDR3 region has 15 residues. V lost 3 bases and J lost 7; bases outside the gene matches: 7. The CDR3 DNA follows: TGTGCCAGCAGCTTGGGGCGGGGGGGCCTTAATGAGCAGTTCTTC. Amino acid sequence: CASSLGRGGLNEQFF.

In regard to this clone: One end of the junction fails to match germline, which may point to a read error. This chain links TRBV9 with TRBJ1-6, with 7 bases matching TRBD1. This CDR3 comprises 15 residues. Per germline, CDR1 SGDLS and CDR2 YYNGEE. CDR3 nucleotides: TGTGCCAGCAGCGTCGGGACAGCCTTTAATTCACTCCTCCACTTT. Translating it yields CASSVGTAFNSLLHF.

The chain joins TRBV28 to TRBJ2-6; D might be TRBD1 (6 bases). Germline V lookup: CDR1 MDHEN, CDR2 SYDVKM. The CDR3 has 17 amino acids. Trimming removed 5 bases from V and 0 bases from J, with 14 bases in between. The CDR3 DNA is TGTGCCAGCAGTCCGTGGACAGCCAGCTCTGGGGCCAACGTCCTGACTTTC. As protein: CASSPWTASSGANVLTF.

There are many counts of this clone. This chain connects TRBV2 to TRBJ2-3, with 9 bases matching TRBD1. Unmatched junction bases numbered 6, after V lost 5 bases and J lost 0 bases. Germline CDR1 SNHLY, CDR2 FYNNEI. The CDR3 consists of 16 residues. Here the CDR3 reads CASSTGGPGSTDTQYF. The CDR3 DNA reads as TGTGCCAGCAGTACAGGGGGCCCAGGAAGCACAGATACGCAGTATTTT. Using reference TRBV2 and TRBJ2-3 for the parts outside the CDR3, the full variable domain is EPEVTQTPSHQVTQMGQEVILRCVPISNHLYFYWYRQILGQKVEFLVSFYNNEISEKSEIFDDQFSVERPDGSNFTLKIRSTKLEDSAMYFCASSTGGPGSTDTQYFGPGTRLTVL.

CDR3 in amino acids: CASSQAALSYEQYF. Written as DNA, the CDR3 is TGTGCCAGCAGCCAAGCAGCGCTATCCTACGAGCAGTACTTC. The chain carries TRBV3-1 (or the pseudogene TRBV3-2) and TRBJ2-7; D remains unclear. The V gene's germline CDR1 is LGHDT and CDR2 YNNKEL (reference sequence). V was shortened by 1 base and J by 1 base, with 8 bases between the two germline ends. CDR3 length: 14 residues.

In its sample, this clone was seen once. The chain combines TRBV3-1 (or the pseudogene TRBV3-2) with TRBJ2-4, with D perhaps assigned TRBD1 or TRBD2 (5 bases each). The CDR3 loop spans 16 amino acids. Trimming removed 4 bases from V and 6 bases from J, with 19 bases in between. Germline loops: CDR1 LGHDT, CDR2 YNNKEL (reference sequence). The CDR3 here is CASSLYGTRGGNIQYF. CDR3 DNA: TGTGCCAGCAGCCTATACGGGACCCGTGGGGGAAACATTCAGTACTTC.

V gene TRBV5-6 combines with J gene TRBJ1-2; D may be TRBD1 (5 bases). The CDR3 length is 16 residues. Germline values: CDR1 SGHDT, CDR2 YYEEEE. The V gene lost 1 base and the J gene lost 5 bases, with 18 bases spanning the gap. This CDR3 reads CASSLSTTEGLYGYTF. The CDR3 DNA sequence: TGTGCCAGCAGCTTGAGTACTACCGAGGGGTTATATGGCTACACCTTC.